One and the same sample provided the 22 T cell receptor beta chains below, sequenced in a study of blood T cell repertoires in COVID-19. TCRdb's copy holds only in-frame clones and misses some; the assay was immunoSEQ multiplex PCR. The sample shows hundreds of thousands of clones, about 86% of them seen only once. The sample taken for sequencing was PBMCs or T cells enriched from blood (not recorded which). The source of these receptors is a woman in her 50s in a cohort exposed to, infected with or recovered from COVID-19 (not recorded which).

The DNA for the CDR3 is TGTGCCAGCAGCCAACCCACAGGGGGCCCCCACAATGAGCAGTTCTTC. Encoded protein: CASSQPTGGPHNEQFF. The gene calls are TRBV4-2 and TRBJ2-1; 9 positions agree with TRBD1. Germline assignment: CDR1 LGHNA and CDR2 YNFKEQ. Trimming took 2 bases from V and 5 from J; bases not matched to a gene: 7. The CDR3 has 16 amino acids.

The gene calls are TRBV20-1 and TRBJ2-3, with TRBD2 as a possible D gene (6 bases). Germline V lookup: CDR1 DFQATT, CDR2 SNEGSKA (reference sequence). V was cut by 4 bases and J by 9 bases, with 11 bases left in between. The CDR3 runs 11 residues. CDR3 bases: TGCAGTGCTAACCGGGACTCAACGCAGTATTTT. As protein: CSANRDSTQYF.

DNA for the CDR3: TGTGCCAGCGGGGACAGGGAGTATCAGCCCCAGCATTTT. Its protein product is CASGDREYQPQHF. This chain links TRBV28 with TRBJ1-5, with 9 bases that match TRBD1. Germline loops: CDR1 MDHEN, CDR2 SYDVKM. V dropped 8 bases and J dropped 5; count of bases not matched to a gene: 4. CDR3 size: 13 residues.

V is TRBV7-3 and J is TRBJ2-1; 10 bases map to TRBD2. From germline, CDR1 is SGHTA and CDR2 FQGTGA. V gave up 4 bases and J gave up 6 bases; unmatched junction bases: 9. This CDR3 region has 16 residues. The CDR3 DNA sequence: TGTGCCAGCAGCTACTTCGTGGCTAGCGGGGGCAATGAGCAGTTCTTC. It is translated as CASSYFVASGGNEQFF.

Worth noting for this clone: Within the sample, other DNA sequences also encode this same CDR3. The rearrangement joins TRBV28 to TRBJ1-5; tentatively, D is TRBD1 (6 bases). Germline assignment: CDR1 MDHEN and CDR2 SYDVKM. This CDR3 contains 14 residues. The V end lost 2 bases, the J end lost 2 bases, and 7 bases lay between the germline ends. Here the CDR3 DNA reads TGTGCCAGCAGTTTAAGACAGGGCAATCAGCCCCAGCATTTT. Translation gives CASSLRQGNQPQHF.

This clone has a handful of counts. The V and J genes are TRBV30 and TRBJ1-3; maybe TRBD1 (6 bases). Germline values: CDR1 GTSNPN, CDR2 SVGIG (reference sequence). The CDR3 spans 17 residues. Trimming pared 1 base from V and 5 bases from J, leaving 21 bases between. CDR3 DNA: TGTGCCTGGAGTGCCCTGAATAACAGGGATCCGCGAAACACCATATATTTT. It translates to CAWSALNNRDPRNTIYF. The complete variable domain, with remaining parts taken from reference TRBV30 and TRBJ1-3, reads SQTIHQWPATLVQPVGSPLSLECTVEGTSNPNLYWYRQAAGRGLQLLFYSVGIGQISSEVPQNLSASRPQDRQFILSSKKLLLSDSGFYLCAWSALNNRDPRNTIYFGEGSWLTVV.

The V call is TRBV6-1, the J call TRBJ2-3; the match to TRBD2 covers 8 bases. The CDR3 is 16 residues long. The trim removed 1 base at V and 4 bases at J, leaving 7 bases unmatched. Germline V gene data show CDR1 as MNHNS and CDR2 as SASEGT. This chain's CDR3 is CASSEGQNGGADTQYF. The CDR3 nucleotides read TGTGCCAGCAGTGAAGGTCAGAACGGGGGGGCAGATACGCAGTATTTT.

This sequence joins TRBV5-4 and TRBJ1-1, with 8 bases that match TRBD1. The CDR3 consists of 15 residues. V was clipped by 6 bases and J by 3 bases; unmatched bases: 10. The V gene's germline CDR1 is SGHNT and CDR2 YYREEE (reference sequence). CDR3 protein: CASMDRARLDTEAFF. Here the CDR3 DNA reads TGTGCCAGCATGGACAGGGCGCGTCTCGACACTGAAGCTTTCTTT.

The chain joins TRBV5-4 to TRBJ1-2; 8 nucleotides line up with TRBD1. After removal of 4 bases from V and 5 bases from J, the junction contained 13 bases not matched to a gene. Germline assignment: CDR1 SGHNT and CDR2 YYREEE (reference sequence). The CDR3 consists of 16 residues. In nucleotides, the CDR3 is TGTGCCAGCAGCAACCCGACAGGGGCCAGTGGATATGGCTACACCTTC. Protein product: CASSNPTGASGYGYTF.

CDR3 DNA: TGTGCCAGCAGTTTCGTATCGGGGAATCAGCCCCAGCATTTT. Protein product: CASSFVSGNQPQHF. The chain uses TRBV27 and TRBJ1-5; no clear D gene. This CDR3 contains 14 residues. V lost 3 bases, J lost 4 bases, and 10 bases lay in between. Germline V gives CDR1 MNHEY, CDR2 SMNVEV (reference sequence).

The chain combines TRBV30 with TRBJ2-3, with 7 bases fitting TRBD1. The CDR3 has 15 residues. Germline CDR1 reads GTSNPN; CDR2 reads SVGIG (reference sequence). V was pared by 6 bases and J by 4 bases, with 13 bases of the junction left unmatched. CDR3 in DNA: TGTGCCTGCCAGCCCCGGGACAGAACGTCAGATACGCAGTATTTT. It codes for CACQPRDRTSDTQYF. The whole variable domain, remainder taken from reference TRBV30 and TRBJ2-3, is SQTIHQWPATLVQPVGSPLSLECTVEGTSNPNLYWYRQAAGRGLQLLFYSVGIGQISSEVPQNLSASRPQDRQFILSSKKLLLSDSGFYLCACQPRDRTSDTQYFGPGTRLTVL.

The rearrangement joins TRBV29-1 to TRBJ2-1; D is perhaps TRBD1 (6 bases). CDR1 and CDR2 from the germline V gene are SQVTM and ANQGSEA. Trimming removed 8 bases from V and 9 bases from J, with 17 bases in between. This CDR3 comprises 12 residues. The CDR3 region is CSYQGSWGEQFF. CDR3 nucleotide sequence: TGCAGCTACCAGGGGTCTTGGGGTGAGCAGTTCTTC.

The chain is built from TRBV30 and TRBJ1-6; no clear D. The CDR3 loop spans 12 amino acids. The ends were cut back, 3 bases at V and 5 bases at J, with 5 bases in the middle. Looked up from germline, CDR1 is GTSNPN and CDR2 is SVGIG (reference sequence). In DNA form, the CDR3 reads TGTGCCTGGAGCAGGAATAATTCACCCCTCCACTTT. Amino acids: CAWSRNNSPLHF.

The chain has TRBV6-5 and TRBJ2-5; D gene unclear. The germline V gene has CDR1 MNHEY and CDR2 SVGAGI. The CDR3 covers 12 residues. The ends were cut back, 8 bases at V and 2 bases at J, with 9 bases in the middle. The CDR3 loop reads CASGAQQETQYF. The CDR3 DNA sequence: TGTGCCAGCGGAGCTCAACAAGAGACCCAGTACTTC.

The chain employs TRBV19 and TRBJ2-3, with TRBD2 matching over 11 bases. The V segment lost 2 bases and the J segment 2 bases; nucleotides outside the gene matches: 6. This CDR3 is 17 amino acids long. Germline V gives CDR1 LNHDA, CDR2 SQIVND (reference sequence). The CDR3 sequence: CASSIRLLAGATDTQYF. CDR3 sequence (DNA): TGTGCCAGTAGTATAAGGTTACTAGCGGGGGCCACAGATACGCAGTATTTT.

This chain links TRBV4-2 with TRBJ1-1; a possible D gene is TRBD1 (6 bases). Trimming cost V 0 bases and J 0 bases, with 14 bases left between them. The CDR3 loop spans 17 amino acids. Germline V gene sequence: CDR1 LGHNA, CDR2 YNFKEQ. CDR3 in amino acids: CASSQERGGYMNTEAFF. The CDR3 nucleotides are TGTGCCAGCAGCCAAGAAAGAGGGGGTTATATGAACACTGAAGCTTTCTTT.

The gene calls are TRBV27 and TRBJ1-2; tentative D call: TRBD1 (6 bases). The CDR3 has 14 amino acids. V lost 8 bases to trimming and J lost 0 bases, with 13 bases between them. CDR1 and CDR2 (germline): MNHEY, SMNVEV (reference sequence). CDR3 in amino acids: CASYDRDTNYGYTF. CDR3 in DNA: TGTGCCAGCTATGACCGGGACACTAACTATGGCTACACCTTC.

As DNA, the CDR3 is TGTGCCAGCAGCGTAGTTGGCGGGAGCGGGGGCACAGATACGCAGTATTTT. Translation gives CASSVVGGSGGTDTQYF. This chain joins TRBV9 and TRBJ2-3, with 7 bases that match TRBD2. Germline V gives CDR1 SGDLS, CDR2 YYNGEE. The CDR3 has 17 residues. V was pared by 0 bases and J by 1 base, with 8 bases of the junction left unmatched.

J is TRBJ2-3 and V is TRBV6-2 or TRBV6-3; 11 nucleotides line up with TRBD2. V lost 0 bases to trimming and J lost 5 bases; unmatched junction nucleotides: 7. Germline-derived CDR1 and CDR2 are MNHEY and SVGEGT. The CDR3 length is 17 residues. CDR3 nucleotides: TGTGCCAGCAGTTACTCTTCCTTCGGACTAGCGGGAGATACGCAGTATTTT. Encoded protein: CASSYSSFGLAGDTQYF.

This clone has just a few counts. In the same sample, other DNA sequences code for this CDR3. The rearrangement uses TRBV12-3 or TRBV12-4 and TRBJ1-2; perhaps TRBD1 as D (5 bases). This CDR3 is built from 13 residues. The ends were cut back, 3 bases at V and 2 bases at J, with 7 bases in the middle. CDR3 in amino acids: CASSLGQNYGYTF. CDR3 nucleotides: TGTGCCAGCAGTTTGGGGCAGAACTATGGCTACACCTTC.

The chain carries TRBV19 and TRBJ1-5; tentative D call: TRBD1 (5 bases). The V end lost 4 bases, the J end lost 4 bases, and 14 bases lay between the germline ends. The CDR3 contains 15 residues. Germline assignment: CDR1 LNHDA and CDR2 SQIVND (reference sequence). Written as DNA, the CDR3 is TGTGCCAGTAGTACCAGAACAGGATATAATCAGCCCCAGCATTTT. It codes for CASSTRTGYNQPQHF. Drawing the rest from reference TRBV19 and TRBJ1-5, the complete variable domain is DGGITQSPKYLFRKEGQNVTLSCEQNLNHDAMYWYRQDPGQGLRLIYYSQIVNDFQKGDIAEGYSVSREKKESFPLTVTSAQKNPTAFYLCASSTRTGYNQPQHFGDGTRLSIL.

CDR3 nucleotides: TGTGCCAGCAGACCCCTAGCGGGGGTAACCGACTACGAGCAGTACTTC. It yields the protein CASRPLAGVTDYEQYF. V gene TRBV7-9 combines with J gene TRBJ2-7, with 10 positions matching TRBD2. In germline, CDR1 is SEHNR, CDR2 FQNEAQ (reference sequence). The CDR3 contains 16 residues. Trimming at V came to 6 bases and at J to 3 bases, leaving 11 bases not matched to a gene.